This T cell receptor beta chain was profiled in a study of cytomegalovirus exposure and HLA in healthy donors. Study-level points and caveats: Certain sequence variants were highly shared and formed a cluster, and this cluster was likely a sequencing artifact.

It was with 60 Vbeta and 13 Jbeta primers that the PCR ran. Measured with immunoSEQ multiplex PCR; TCRdb has only the in-frame clones, and not every one. The profile shows 100,000 to 140,000 clones, 70% to 85% of them singletons. Germline CDR1 PRHDT, CDR2 FYEKMQ (reference sequence). CDR3 size: 13 residues. The V end lost 1 base, the J end lost 3 bases, and 6 bases lay between the germline ends. As regards this clone: Its antigen is not identified.

This receptor was obtained from a male donor in good health and CMV-seronegative. The gene calls are TRBV13 and TRBJ1-2; D is ambiguous. The sample consisted of PBMCs. DNA for the CDR3: TGTGCCAGCAGCTTAGATCCAGACTATGGCTACACCTTC. Translation: CASSLDPDYGYTF.